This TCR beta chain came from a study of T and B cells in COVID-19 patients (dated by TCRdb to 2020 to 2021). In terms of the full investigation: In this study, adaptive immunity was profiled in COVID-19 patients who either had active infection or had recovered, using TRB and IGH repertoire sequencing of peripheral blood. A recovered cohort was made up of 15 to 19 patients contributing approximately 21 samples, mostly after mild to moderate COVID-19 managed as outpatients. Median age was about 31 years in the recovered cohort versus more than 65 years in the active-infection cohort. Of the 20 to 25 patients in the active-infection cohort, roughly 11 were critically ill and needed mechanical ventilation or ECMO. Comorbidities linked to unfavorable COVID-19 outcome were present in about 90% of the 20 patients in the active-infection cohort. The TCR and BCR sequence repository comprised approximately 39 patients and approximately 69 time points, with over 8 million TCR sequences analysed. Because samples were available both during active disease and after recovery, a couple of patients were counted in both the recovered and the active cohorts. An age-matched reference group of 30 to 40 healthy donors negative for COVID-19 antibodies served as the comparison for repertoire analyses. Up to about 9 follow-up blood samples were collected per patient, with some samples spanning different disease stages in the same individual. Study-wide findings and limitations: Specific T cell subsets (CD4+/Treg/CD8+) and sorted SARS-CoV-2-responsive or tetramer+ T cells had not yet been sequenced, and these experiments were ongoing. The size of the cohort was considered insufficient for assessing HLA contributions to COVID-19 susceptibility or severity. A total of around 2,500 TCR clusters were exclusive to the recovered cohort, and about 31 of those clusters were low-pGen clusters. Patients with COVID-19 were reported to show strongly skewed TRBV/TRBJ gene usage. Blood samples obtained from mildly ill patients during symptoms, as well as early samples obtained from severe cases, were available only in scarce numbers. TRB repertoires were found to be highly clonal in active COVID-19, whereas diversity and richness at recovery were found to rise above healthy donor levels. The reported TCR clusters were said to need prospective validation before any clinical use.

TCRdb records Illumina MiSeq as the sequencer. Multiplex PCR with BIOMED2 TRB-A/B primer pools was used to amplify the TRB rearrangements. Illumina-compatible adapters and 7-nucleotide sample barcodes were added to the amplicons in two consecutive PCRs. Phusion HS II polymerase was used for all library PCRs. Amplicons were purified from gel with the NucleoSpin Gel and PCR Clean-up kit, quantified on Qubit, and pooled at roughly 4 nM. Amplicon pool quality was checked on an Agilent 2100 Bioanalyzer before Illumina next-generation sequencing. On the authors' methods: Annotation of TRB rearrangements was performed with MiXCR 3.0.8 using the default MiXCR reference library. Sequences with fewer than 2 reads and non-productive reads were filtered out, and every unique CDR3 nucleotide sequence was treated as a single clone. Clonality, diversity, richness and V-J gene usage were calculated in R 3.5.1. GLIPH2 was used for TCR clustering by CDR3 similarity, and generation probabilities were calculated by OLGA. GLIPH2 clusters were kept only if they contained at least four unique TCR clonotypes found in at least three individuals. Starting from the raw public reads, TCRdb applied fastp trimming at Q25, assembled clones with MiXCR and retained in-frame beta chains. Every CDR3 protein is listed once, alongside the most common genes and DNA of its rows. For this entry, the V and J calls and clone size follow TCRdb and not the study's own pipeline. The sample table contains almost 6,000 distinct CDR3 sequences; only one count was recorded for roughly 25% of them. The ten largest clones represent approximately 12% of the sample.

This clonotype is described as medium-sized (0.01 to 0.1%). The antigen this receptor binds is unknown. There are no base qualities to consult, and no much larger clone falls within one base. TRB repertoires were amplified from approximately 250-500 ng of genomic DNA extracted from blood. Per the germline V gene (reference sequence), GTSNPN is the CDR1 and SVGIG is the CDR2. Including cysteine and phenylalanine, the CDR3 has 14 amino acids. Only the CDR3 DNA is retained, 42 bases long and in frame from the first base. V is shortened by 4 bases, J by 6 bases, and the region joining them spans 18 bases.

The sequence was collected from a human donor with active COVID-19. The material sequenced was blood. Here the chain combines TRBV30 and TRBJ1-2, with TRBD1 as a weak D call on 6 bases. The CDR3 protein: CAWILRGASDGYTF. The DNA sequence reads TGTGCCTGGATTCTGCGGGGGGCCTCAGATGGCTACACCTTC.